This is a list of T cell receptor beta chains from one sample in a study of T cell responses to AZD1222 COVID-19 vaccine. Method: immunoSEQ multiplex PCR; TCRdb's copy keeps in-frame clones and lacks some. Among roughly 150,000 clones listed, roughly 90% were seen once. The source material was peripheral blood, sampled 28 days after the second AZD1222 dose. The receptors were gathered from an adult who received the AZD1222 COVID-19 vaccine. Both conserved end residues are part of each CDR3. The D gene is left open where the match is weak. Size values are once, few and many counts, or a class for expanded clones, and some rows have none.

TRBJ1-2 | . | TRBV12-3/TRBV12-4 | few | TGTGCCAGCAGTTTAAAGGGGAACTATGGCTACACCTTC | CASSLKGNYGYTF
TRBJ2-1 | . | TRBV13 | . | TGTGCCAGCAGTCCACCTAGCGTCCTCGGCGTAGGGGACAATGAGCAGTTCTTC | CASSPPSVLGVGDNEQFF
TRBJ1-5 | . | TRBV28 | . | TGTGCCAGCAAAGACGTCGGGCGCGGACTGGGTCAGCCCCAGCATTTT | CASKDVGRGLGQPQHF
TRBJ2-5 | TRBD2 | TRBV6-2/TRBV6-3 | . | TGTGCCAGCAGCTCAGGACTAGCCGCAGAGACCCAGTACTTC | CASSSGLAAETQYF
TRBJ1-2 | . | TRBV7-9 | once | TGTGCCAGCAGCTTAGTTCCCAGGGTGGATGGCTACACCTTC | CASSLVPRVDGYTF
TRBJ2-2 | . | TRBV3-1/TRBV3-2 | once | TGTGCCAGCAGCCCCTCCAGGGGCCCCGGGGAGCTGTTTTTT | CASSPSRGPGELFF
TRBJ2-1 | . | TRBV7-8 | . | TGTGCCAGCAGCTTAGGGGGGATGCAGTGGGATGAGCAGTTCTTC | CASSLGGMQWDEQFF
TRBJ2-1 | TRBD1 | TRBV19 | once | TGTGCCAGTAGTACTACCTCCGGGACAGGGGGTTGGAATGAGCAGTTCTTC | CASSTTSGTGGWNEQFF
TRBJ1-2 | . | TRBV28 | . | TGTGCCAGCAGTTCCCTGGGCTATGGCTACACCTTC | CASSSLGYGYTF
TRBJ1-2 | TRBD1 | TRBV19 | once | TGTGCCAGTGGGGGGACAGGAGCTGGCTACACCTTC | CASGGTGAGYTF
TRBJ1-3 | . | TRBV5-6 | . | TGTGCCAGCAGCTTGTTCCAGGGAAGCTCTGGAAACACCATATATTTT | CASSLFQGSSGNTIYF
TRBJ2-5 | . | TRBV20-1 | . | TGCAGTGCTACCGTACAAGAGACCCAGTACTTC | CSATVQETQYF
TRBJ1-1 | TRBD1 | TRBV9 | . | TGTGCCAGCAGCGCCGTGACAGGGGCCACTGAAGCTTTCTTT | CASSAVTGATEAFF
TRBJ1-3 | . | TRBV28 | . | TGTGCCAGCAGTCTTCAGGGTGGGCATGGAAACACCATATATTTT | CASSLQGGHGNTIYF
TRBJ1-1 | TRBD1 | TRBV6-5 | . | TGTGCCAGCACAGTGAGGGGGCAAGCTTTCTTT | CASTVRGQAFF
TRBJ2-7 | . | TRBV5-1 | . | TGCGCCAGCAGCAACCAGGTAGGCGACGAGCAGTACTTC | CASSNQVGDEQYF
TRBJ2-1 | . | TRBV9 | . | TGTGCCAGCAGCGTAGCTGGGGACCTAACGGATGAGCAGTTCTTC | CASSVAGDLTDEQFF
TRBJ1-1 | . | TRBV28 | . | TGTGCCAGCAGTTTACCGTACCCTAACACTGAAGCTTTCTTT | CASSLPYPNTEAFF
TRBJ2-2 | . | TRBV7-8 | . | TGTGCCAGCAGCCTAGGGACCCTTTGGGGGGAGCTGTTTTTT | CASSLGTLWGELFF
TRBJ1-4 | TRBD1 | TRBV7-2 | . | TGTGCCAGCAGCTTAGGAATGGTAGCAGGGGGAGATAATGAAAAACTGTTTTTT | CASSLGMVAGGDNEKLFF
TRBJ2-1 | . | TRBV10-3 | . | TGTGCCATCAGTGAGGGAGTAACGGTAGGTGAGCAGTTCTTC | CAISEGVTVGEQFF
TRBJ1-2 | TRBD1 | TRBV7-2 | . | TGTGCCAGCAGCGACTTAGACACAGGGGCCAACTATGGCTACACCTTC | CASSDLDTGANYGYTF
TRBJ1-6 | . | TRBV21-1 | . | TGTGCCAGCAGCAACAAAACCCCCCCAGGGGACGATAATTCACCCCTCCACTTT | CASSNKTPPGDDNSPLHF
TRBJ2-3 | . | TRBV28 | . | TGTGCCAGCAATGAGGGGAACAGGGTGGAGGGTACGCAGTATTTT | CASNEGNRVEGTQYF
TRBJ2-1 | . | TRBV11-3 | once | TGTGCCAGCAGCTTAGTGTCGCGAGATGAGCAGTTCTTC | CASSLVSRDEQFF
TRBJ2-1 | TRBD2 | TRBV11-2 | . | TGTGCCAGCAGCCCGGGACTAGCGGGAGGGAGGGGATACAATGAGCAGTTCTTC | CASSPGLAGGRGYNEQFF
TRBJ1-5 | . | TRBV6-2/TRBV6-3 | few | TGTGCCAGCAGTTACGGGGGCAGACCCCGGGGTCAGCCCCAGCATTTT | CASSYGGRPRGQPQHF
TRBJ2-5 | . | TRBV6-5 | . | TGTGCCAGCTTAGGGGGACTGTACCAAGAGACCCAGTACTTC | CASLGGLYQETQYF
TRBJ2-5 | TRBD2 | TRBV30 | . | TGTGCCTGGAGTGTCGGGACTAGTCAGTACTTC | CAWSVGTSQYF
TRBJ2-3 | . | TRBV24-1 | . | TGTGCCACCAGCGGTAGGACTAGGGGGAACTCAGATACGCAGTATTTT | CATSGRTRGNSDTQYF
TRBJ2-7 | . | TRBV21-1 | . | TGTGCCAAGCGGACTAGCGGGAGGGCCTCCTACGAGCAGTACTTC | CAKRTSGRASYEQYF
TRBJ2-1 | TRBD2 | TRBV27 | . | TGTGCCAGCAGTTATCTACTAGCGGGAGGCGTCAATGAGCAGTTCTTC | CASSYLLAGGVNEQFF
TRBJ1-2 | TRBD1 | TRBV5-1 | . | TGCGCCAGCAGCCCAACTGACAGGGAACGGAATGGCTACACCTTC | CASSPTDRERNGYTF
TRBJ2-1 | TRBD2 | TRBV19 | . | TGTGCCAGTAGTATGAGAGGGACTAGCGGGCTATACAATGAGCAGTTCTTC | CASSMRGTSGLYNEQFF
TRBJ2-1 | TRBD2 | TRBV18 | . | TGTGCCAGCTCACCAGGGACTAGCGGAAACAATGAGCAGTTCTTC | CASSPGTSGNNEQFF
TRBJ1-5 | TRBD1 | TRBV19 | . | TGTGCCAGTAGCATCCTGAAGGGACAGGGTCATCAGCCCCAGCATTTT | CASSILKGQGHQPQHF
TRBJ2-1 | . | TRBV11-2 | . | TGTGCCAGCAGCCCTCGGGACCTAGCGTACAATGAGCAGTTCTTC | CASSPRDLAYNEQFF
TRBJ1-5 | . | TRBV23-1 | . | TGCGCCAACCCCCCCCGGATCAATAGCAATCAGCCCCAGCATTTT | CANPPRINSNQPQHF
TRBJ2-7 | TRBD2 | TRBV19 | once | TGTGCCAGTAGTGCCGGACTAGCGCGCATCGACGAGCAGTACTTC | CASSAGLARIDEQYF
TRBJ1-1 | . | TRBV2 | . | TGTGCCAGCAAAAGGAACAGGGAATATTCAGAAGCTTTCTTT | CASKRNREYSEAFF
TRBJ1-2 | TRBD1 | TRBV5-1 | . | TGCGCCAGCAGCTGGGACAGATCGGGATATGGCTACACCTTC | CASSWDRSGYGYTF
TRBJ2-3 | . | TRBV27 | . | TGTGCCAGCAGTTTAAGGGATTCAGCAGATACGCAGTATTTT | CASSLRDSADTQYF
TRBJ1-1 | . | TRBV9 | . | TGTGCCAGCAGCGTAGCGGAGTACGCTGAAGCTTTCTTT | CASSVAEYAEAFF
TRBJ1-2 | . | TRBV5-4 | . | TGTGCCAGCAGCTCCGCGGGGGCCGACTATGGCTACACCTTC | CASSSAGADYGYTF
TRBJ2-1 | . | TRBV7-9 | . | TGTGCCAGCAGCTTAGAGTCTAGTCTCCGTGGTGAGCAGTTCTTC | CASSLESSLRGEQFF
TRBJ2-2 | . | TRBV11-3 | . | TGTGCCAGCAGCCTGCGGGGGAACACCGGGGAGCTGTTTTTT | CASSLRGNTGELFF
TRBJ2-2 | TRBD1 | TRBV19 | . | TGTGCCAGTAGACTACAGGGGGCGCGGAACACCGGGGAGCTGTTTTTT | CASRLQGARNTGELFF
TRBJ1-5 | TRBD1 | TRBV19 | once | TGTGCCAGTAGGCAGGGGGCTCAGGGACGAGGCAATCAGCCCCAGCATTTT | CASRQGAQGRGNQPQHF
TRBJ1-2 | . | TRBV4-1 | . | TGCGCCAGCAGCCAAGTGGTCGGGCGACGGACGTTTGACTACACCTTC | CASSQVVGRRTFDYTF
TRBJ2-1 | . | TRBV18 | . | TGTGCCAGCTCACCACTTGGCAGTGAGAGCTCCTACAATGAGCAGTTCTTC | CASSPLGSESSYNEQFF
TRBJ1-2 | . | TRBV11-1 | . | TGTGCCAGCAGCTTTCAGGGATTCTATGGCTACACCTTC | CASSFQGFYGYTF
TRBJ2-1 | TRBD2 | TRBV10-1 | . | TGCGCCAGCAGTAGCGGGGTTACCTACAATGAGCAGTTCTTC | CASSSGVTYNEQFF
TRBJ1-5 | . | TRBV15 | . | TGTGCCACCAGCAGAGGGGACCAACTTAGCAATCAGCCCCAGCATTTT | CATSRGDQLSNQPQHF
TRBJ2-1 | . | TRBV4-1 | . | TGCGCCAGCAGCCAAGATTCGGGCGGGGTGGTACAAAGGAATGAGCAGTTCTTC | CASSQDSGGVVQRNEQFF
TRBJ1-6 | . | TRBV6-5 | . | TGTGCCAGCACCCGGATGTTGAATTCACCCCTCCACTTT | CASTRMLNSPLHF